These 27 T cell receptor beta chains share one sample of origin, sequenced in a study of tumor and adjacent non-tumor tissue in lung cancer. The library came from three nested PCR rounds adapted from ARM-PCR protocols. TCRdb reprocessed the multiplex PCR reads via MiXCR and lists one record per CDR3 protein. The table includes tens of thousands of distinct CDR3 sequences, roughly 72% detected once. This sample's RNA came from whole unsorted tissue. The sample taken for sequencing was lung tumor tissue. These receptor sequences come from a woman aged 40 to 50 with non-small cell lung cancer.

In its sample, this clonotype was seen a few times. A much larger clone lies one base from this, so it may be a read error. This chain uses TRBV6-5 with TRBJ1-1, with 7 nucleotides matching TRBD1. The V gene's germline CDR1 is MNHEY and CDR2 SVGAGI. The length of the CDR3 is 14 residues. CDR3 amino acids: CVSTRQGSLAEAFF. The CDR3 coding sequence is TGTGTCAGCACCCGACAGGGCTCGTTGGCCGAAGCTTTCTTT.

In its sample, this clonotype was seen many times. The chain is built from TRBV20-1 and TRBJ2-7; TRBD2 aligns across 13 bases. The CDR3 has 14 residues. The germline CDR1 and CDR2 sequences are DFQATT and SNEGSKA (reference sequence). V gave up 5 bases and J gave up 7 bases; unmatched junction bases: 8. The CDR3 nucleotides read TGCAGTGCTCTTCGGACTAGCGGGAGTAGGGAGCAGTACTTC. It codes for CSALRTSGSREQYF.

V usage is TRBV5-5 and J usage is TRBJ1-6; tentatively, D is TRBD1 (5 bases). Germline values: CDR1 SGHKS, CDR2 YYEKEE (reference sequence). The CDR3 sequence is 14 residues long. The CDR3 spells CVSSFWGDNSPLHF. In nucleotides, the CDR3 is TGTGTAAGCAGCTTCTGGGGGGATAATTCACCCCTCCACTTT. The whole variable domain, filled in from reference TRBV5-5 and TRBJ1-6, reads DAGVTQSPTHLIKTRGQQVTLRCSPISGHKSVSWYQQVLGQGPQFIFQYYEKEERGRGNFPDRFSARQFPNYSSELNVNALLLGDSALYLCVSSFWGDNSPLHFGNGTRLTVT.

In the case of this clonotype: The junction departs from the called germline gene at one end, perhaps through a read error. This chain uses TRBV10-1 with TRBJ2-7, with 13 bases matching TRBD2. The CDR3 extends over 19 amino acids. From germline, CDR1 is WNHNN and CDR2 SYGVQD (reference sequence). Written as DNA, the CDR3 is TGCGCCAGCAACGGACAGGACGGGACTAGCGGGAAGGTCTGGTACGAGAAGTACTTC. Encoded protein: CASNGQDGTSGKVWYEKYF.

Concerning this clonotype itself: Its ends do not fully match the called genes, so a read error is possible. CDR3: CVSSPGTKPTDTQYF. CDR3 DNA sequence: TGTGTCAGCAGCCCTGGGACCAAACCAACAGATACGCAGTATTTT. The rearrangement links TRBV11-2 to TRBJ2-3, with D possibly being TRBD1 or TRBD2 (5 bases each). This CDR3 spans 15 amino acids. The germline CDR1 and CDR2 sequences are SGHAT and FQNNGV.

Turning to this clonotype: A clone one base away is much larger, so this may be a read error. The rearrangement joins TRBV6-1 to TRBJ2-3; no definite D call. Germline loops: CDR1 MNHNS, CDR2 SASEGT. The CDR3 runs 15 residues. CDR3 protein: CASSEDGSFTDTRYF. The CDR3 coding sequence is TGTGCCAGCAGTGAAGATGGTAGCTTCACAGATACGCGGTATTTT.

The V call is TRBV28, the J call TRBJ1-5; D is undetermined. Trimming took 4 bases from V and 7 from J, leaving 17 bases between them. CDR1 and CDR2 (germline): MDHEN, SYDVKM. The CDR3 is made up of 15 amino acids. The CDR3 reads CASSSAGRAEQPQHF. As DNA, the CDR3 is TGTGCCAGCAGTTCTGCGGGGAGGGCCGAGCAGCCCCAGCATTTT.

The chain couples TRBV11-2 to TRBJ2-7; no firm D call. This CDR3 is 14 amino acids long. Trimming pared 4 bases from V and 6 bases from J, leaving 16 bases between. The germline CDR1 and CDR2 sequences are SGHAT and FQNNGV. The CDR3 region is CASSSEVGISEQYF. The DNA for the CDR3 is TGTGCCAGCAGCTCCGAAGTGGGAATCTCCGAGCAGTACTTC.

CDR3 sequence reads: CASSKRANGSSYNEQFF. The DNA of the CDR3 is TGTGCCAGTAGCAAAAGGGCTAACGGGAGCTCCTACAATGAGCAGTTCTTC. J is TRBJ2-1 and V is TRBV11-2; maybe TRBD2 (6 bases). The CDR3 runs 17 residues. Deletions cut 9 bases from V and 0 bases from J, with 21 bases between. Germline V CDR1 and CDR2: SGHAT, FQNNGV.

A note on this clonotype: Mismatch with germline at one junction end may stem from a read error. This rearrangement joins TRBV4-1 to TRBJ2-3; no firm D call. The CDR3 loop spans 11 amino acids. The V gene's germline CDR1 is MGHRA and CDR2 YSYEKL. CDR3 bases: TGCGCCAGTAGCCGCAAAGATACGCAGTATTTT. Residues: CASSRKDTQYF.

The V call is TRBV11-1, the J call TRBJ2-3; D not certain. CDR1 is SGHAT and CDR2 is FQDESV in the germline V gene (reference sequence). The CDR3 totals 11 residues. CDR3 DNA: TGTGCTGGCAGCTTTCTGAGCAGGCAGTATTTT. Translating it yields CAGSFLSRQYF.

As concerns this clonotype: A read error may be the cause here, since a much bigger clone is one base away. The chain carries TRBV6-4 and TRBJ2-1; TRBD2 matches at 10 bases. This CDR3 region has 12 residues. The germline V gene encodes CDR1 MRHNA and CDR2 SNTAGT. This chain's CDR3 is CASSGGTSEHFF. In nucleotides, the CDR3 is TGTGCCAGCAGTGGAGGGACTAGCGAGCACTTCTTC.

To note about this clonotype: One end of the junction does not line up with germline, which may come from a read error. The chain employs TRBV11-2 and TRBJ2-1; 10 nucleotides agree with TRBD2. Germline V gene data show CDR1 as SGHAT and CDR2 as FQNNGV. This CDR3 comprises 16 residues. Written as DNA, the CDR3 is TGTGCCAGCAGTCTAGGGCCACTAGCGGGGCGCAATGAGCAGCTATTC. Its protein is CASSLGPLAGRNEQLF. Supplemented by reference TRBV11-2 and TRBJ2-1, the full variable domain reads EAGVAQSPRYKIIEKRQSVAFWCNPISGHATLYWYQQILGQGPKLLIQFQNNGVVDDSQLPKDRFSAERLKGVDSTLKIQPAKLEDSAVYLCASSLGPLAGRNEQLFGPGTRLTVL.

To note about this clonotype: One end of the junction fails to match germline, which may point to a read error. This sequence joins TRBV6-1 and TRBJ2-7; TRBD2 matches at 7 bases. The length of the CDR3 is 16 residues. Germline CDR1 MNHNS, CDR2 SASEGT. For the CDR3, the DNA is TGTGCCAGCAGTGAACTAACGGGAGGCCTATCCTACGAGCAATACTTC. Its protein product is CASSELTGGLSYEQYF.

A word on this clonotype: The germline gene is not matched at one end of the junction; a read error may be the cause. The gene calls are TRBV6-1 and TRBJ1-5, with D unresolved. The germline V gene has CDR1 MNHNS and CDR2 SASEGT. This CDR3 is built from 16 residues. The CDR3 DNA follows: TGCGCCAGCAGTGACGTGGCAGACCCTGGGTATCAGCCCCAGCATTTT. As protein: CASSDVADPGYQPQHF.

This clonotype turned up a few times. This chain connects TRBV11-2 to TRBJ1-6; D remains unclear. The germline CDR1 and CDR2 sequences are SGHAT and FQNNGV. The CDR3 covers 15 residues. V dropped 3 bases and J dropped 5 bases, with 11 bases sitting between them. The CDR3 bases are TGTGCCAGCAGCTTGACTTCGGGGAATAATTCACCCCTCCACTTT. Amino acid sequence: CASSLTSGNNSPLHF.

This chain links TRBV11-2 with TRBJ1-4; no clear D gene. CDR3 size: 16 residues. Trimming took off 5 bases at V and 7 bases at J, with 20 bases between the two ends. CDR1 SGHAT and CDR2 FQNNGV come from the germline V gene. This CDR3 reads CASSQTATRWSEKLFF. The CDR3 bases are TGTGCCAGCAGCCAAACAGCTACCCGGTGGAGTGAAAAACTGTTTTTT.

The chain combines TRBV5-1 with TRBJ2-6, with D unclear. Per the germline V gene, CDR1 is SGHRS and CDR2 is YFSETQ. CDR3 length equals 16 residues. Trimming pared 0 bases from V and 0 bases from J, leaving 7 bases between. The CDR3 loop is CASSLALSSGANVLTF. The CDR3 nucleotides are TGCGCCAGCAGCTTGGCCTTGAGCTCTGGGGCCAACGTCCTGACTTTC.

The CDR3: CSVKPTPRLAVNIDTQYF. DNA for the CDR3: TGCAGCGTTAAACCGACCCCCCGACTAGCTGTTAACATAGATACGCAGTATTTT. The chain recombines TRBV29-1 with TRBJ2-3; TRBD2 matches 7 bases. The CDR3 has 18 residues. V shed 5 bases, J shed 5 bases, and the junction held 22 bases outside the gene matches. Germline loops: CDR1 SQVTM, CDR2 ANQGSEA.

This clonotype was detected once. The junction departs from germline at one end; a sequencing error may be responsible. The rearrangement links TRBV20-1 to TRBJ2-1; unclear D gene. Germline assignment: CDR1 DFQATT and CDR2 SNEGSKA (reference sequence). The CDR3 has 14 amino acids. CDR3 bases: TGCAATGCTAGAGATTTCGACCCCAGGAATGAACAGTTCTTC. Its translation is CNARDFDPRNEQFF.

With respect to this clonotype: Because it lacks the conserved phenylalanine or tryptophan at the end, this CDR3 is likely a read error. This chain links TRBV11-3 with TRBJ2-7; 8 bases align to TRBD2. Germline V gene data show CDR1 as SGHNT and CDR2 as YENEEA. The CDR3 spans 16 residues. The CDR3 sequence is CASSSSLRGGTYEQYL. CDR3 sequence (DNA): TGCGCTAGCAGCTCCTCTCTTCGGGGGGGGACCTACGAGCAGTACCTC.

The V and J genes are TRBV11-2 and TRBJ2-1; 12 nucleotides match TRBD2. The CDR3 runs to 16 residues. The V segment lost 11 bases and the J segment 10 bases; nucleotides outside the gene matches: 18. Looked up from germline, CDR1 is SGHAT and CDR2 is FQNNGV. DNA of the CDR3: TGTGCCCGTAGTCCAGACGCTAGCGGGAGGGCCAGGGAGCAGTTCTTC. It specifies CARSPDASGRAREQFF.

Remarks on this clonotype: Germline is not matched at one junction end, which may reflect a read error. CDR3 sequence: CVSSPWGTAQETLCF. For the CDR3, the DNA is TGTGTCAGCAGCCCTTGGGGGACGGCACAAGAGACCCTGTGCTTC. The chain recombines TRBV11-3 with TRBJ2-5; D is possibly TRBD1 or TRBD2 (5 bases each). Germline V gene data show CDR1 as SGHNT and CDR2 as YENEEA. The CDR3 is made up of 15 amino acids.

The chain combines TRBV24-1 with TRBJ2-7; D may correspond to TRBD1 or TRBD2 (5 bases each). V lost 7 bases, J lost 4 bases, and 16 bases lay in between. In germline, CDR1 is KGHDR, CDR2 SFDVKD. The CDR3 consists of 14 residues. The CDR3 reads CATRLGTAGYEQYF. CDR3 nucleotides: TGTGCCACCAGATTAGGGACGGCCGGATACGAGCAGTACTTC.

Concerning this clonotype itself: Germline and junction disagree at one end, which may indicate a read error. V is TRBV5-4 and J is TRBJ1-1; perhaps TRBD1 as D (5 bases). The CDR3 has 15 residues. Germline assignment: CDR1 SGHNT and CDR2 YYREEE (reference sequence). DNA of the CDR3: TGTGCCAGCAGACCACGCGGGGGATTCGGGACTGAAACTTTCTTT. Amino acid sequence: CASRPRGGFGTETFF.

This chain uses TRBV6-5 with TRBJ2-7; 8 positions agree with TRBD1. This CDR3 contains 13 residues. Per the germline V gene, CDR1 is MNHEY and CDR2 is SVGAGI. CDR3 protein: CPGRGQAWDEQYF. In DNA form, the CDR3 reads TGTCCCGGTAGGGGACAGGCTTGGGACGAGCAGTACTTC.

In the case of this clonotype: Just one base apart from a much larger clone, this may be a read error. The gene calls are TRBV5-4 and TRBJ2-7; 7 bases match TRBD1. Germline-derived CDR1 and CDR2 are SGHNT and YYREEE (reference sequence). The CDR3 has 13 amino acids. The CDR3 reads CASNSGTDYERYF. As DNA, the CDR3 is TGTGCCAGCAACTCCGGGACAGACTACGAGCGGTACTTC.